A selection of T cell receptor beta chains follows, all from one sample in a study of T-cell memory formation after mild COVID-19. TCRdb reanalysed the 5' RACE reads using MiXCR and keeps one entry per CDR3 protein. This repertoire shows approximately 430,000 distinct CDR3 sequences, roughly a quarter found once; its top ten account for about an eighth. Input material: PBMCs or a T cell subset sorted from them (not recorded which). These TCRs come from an adult woman who had mild COVID-19 (a few samples of this study predate the infection). Cell type and time point are not known. CDR3s include the opening cysteine and the closing phenylalanine or tryptophan. Fields, in order: J gene, D gene, clone size, V gene, CDR3 protein, CDR3 DNA. D genes are given only for firm matches. Not all rows give a size; the values are once, few, many and, for expanded clones, a class.

J: TRBJ1-1
D: .
size: .
V: TRBV30
CDR3: CAWTRAGVNTEAFF
DNA: TGTGCCTGGACGAGAGCAGGGGTTAACACTGAAGCTTTCTTT

J: TRBJ2-4
D: .
size: few
V: TRBV2
CDR3: CASNLGELAKNIQYF
DNA: TGTGCCAGCAACCTAGGGGAACTAGCCAAAAACATTCAGTACTTC

J: TRBJ1-6
D: .
size: .
V: TRBV5-4
CDR3: CASSFPVPGVGNSPLHF
DNA: TGTGCCAGCAGCTTTCCCGTACCGGGGGTAGGGAATTCACCCCTCCACTTT

J: TRBJ1-2
D: .
size: .
V: TRBV12-3/TRBV12-4
CDR3: CASSLRAGGGGYTF
DNA: TGTGCCAGCAGTTTACGTGCGGGAGGAGGTGGCTACACCTTC

J: TRBJ2-7
D: TRBD2
size: .
V: TRBV20-1
CDR3: CSARPSGPPGEQYF
DNA: TGCAGTGCTAGGCCTAGCGGGCCTCCTGGCGAGCAGTACTTC

J: TRBJ1-1
D: TRBD1
size: .
V: TRBV7-2
CDR3: CASSLAGRGPLGTEAFF
DNA: TGTGCCAGCAGCTTAGCGGGCAGGGGGCCGTTGGGGACTGAAGCTTTCTTT

J: TRBJ1-2
D: TRBD1
size: few
V: TRBV4-1
CDR3: CASIGTGGDYGYTF
DNA: TGCGCCAGCATAGGGACAGGGGGCGATTATGGCTACACCTTC

J: TRBJ1-1
D: .
size: once
V: TRBV4-1
CDR3: CASSQSQDTEAFF
DNA: TGCGCCAGCAGCCAATCGCAGGACACTGAAGCTTTCTTT

J: TRBJ2-2
D: TRBD2
size: .
V: TRBV30
CDR3: CAWSGRTRALIPGELFF
DNA: TGTGCCTGGAGTGGTAGGACTAGAGCCCTGATCCCCGGGGAGCTGTTTTTT

J: TRBJ2-3
D: .
size: few
V: TRBV7-9
CDR3: CASSLGNADTQYF
DNA: TGTGCCAGCAGCTTAGGAAATGCAGATACGCAGTATTTT

J: TRBJ2-5
D: TRBD2
size: few
V: TRBV12-3/TRBV12-4
CDR3: CASSLGLVYGEGETQYF
DNA: TGTGCCAGCAGTCTGGGACTAGTTTATGGAGAGGGAGAGACCCAGTACTTC

J: TRBJ2-2
D: .
size: many
V: TRBV12-3/TRBV12-4
CDR3: CASTPNGGDGELFF
DNA: TGTGCCAGCACCCCCAATGGAGGGGACGGGGAGCTGTTTTTT

J: TRBJ1-1
D: .
size: .
V: TRBV5-1
CDR3: CASSSTSGVNTEAFF
DNA: TGCGCCAGCAGCTCTACGAGTGGGGTGAACACTGAAGCTTTCTTT

J: TRBJ2-7
D: .
size: .
V: TRBV2
CDR3: CASSEEGGSRYEQYF
DNA: TGTGCCAGCAGTGAAGAGGGGGGGTCTCGCTACGAGCAGTACTTC

J: TRBJ1-2
D: .
size: .
V: TRBV12-3/TRBV12-4
CDR3: CASSPPWADGYTF
DNA: TGTGCCAGCAGCCCTCCATGGGCCGATGGCTACACCTTC

J: TRBJ1-1
D: .
size: few
V: TRBV3-1
CDR3: CASSQAGLAEAFF
DNA: TGTGCCAGCAGCCAAGCGGGGTTAGCTGAAGCTTTCTTT

J: TRBJ2-1
D: .
size: few
V: TRBV7-3
CDR3: CASSLGGEKANEQFF
DNA: TGTGCCAGCAGCTTAGGAGGGGAGAAGGCCAATGAGCAGTTCTTC

J: TRBJ2-7
D: .
size: few
V: TRBV7-2
CDR3: CASSVGLFTTEQYF
DNA: TGTGCCAGCAGCGTCGGCCTGTTTACGACCGAGCAGTACTTC

J: TRBJ1-1
D: .
size: .
V: TRBV6-6
CDR3: CASMAGRGAYTEAFF
DNA: TGTGCCAGCATGGCTGGTCGGGGGGCTTACACTGAAGCTTTCTTT

J: TRBJ2-5
D: .
size: few
V: TRBV5-1
CDR3: CASSKAGDQETQYF
DNA: TGCGCCAGCAGCAAAGCAGGGGACCAAGAGACCCAGTACTTC

J: TRBJ2-1
D: .
size: .
V: TRBV7-2
CDR3: CASSTTVGRYNEQFF
DNA: TGTGCCAGCAGCACGACAGTGGGGAGATACAATGAGCAGTTCTTC

J: TRBJ1-2
D: .
size: .
V: TRBV4-1
CDR3: CASSQGPTSWNYGYTF
DNA: TGCGCCAGCAGCCAAGGTCCGACTAGTTGGAACTATGGCTACACCTTC

J: TRBJ2-3
D: .
size: many
V: TRBV24-1
CDR3: CATSDPGVWTDTQYF
DNA: TGTGCCACCAGTGACCCGGGAGTCTGGACAGATACGCAGTATTTT

J: TRBJ1-3
D: .
size: many
V: TRBV3-1
CDR3: CASSPSQVGSGNTIYF
DNA: TGTGCCAGCAGCCCGTCTCAGGTTGGGTCTGGAAACACCATATATTTT

J: TRBJ1-2
D: .
size: .
V: TRBV7-9
CDR3: CASSLVRQSAGYTF
DNA: TGTGCCAGCAGCTTAGTGAGGCAGTCGGCTGGCTACACCTTC

J: TRBJ2-5
D: .
size: .
V: TRBV9
CDR3: CASSPGDSYQETQYF
DNA: TGTGCCAGCAGTCCGGGGGACTCATACCAAGAGACCCAGTACTTC

J: TRBJ2-7
D: .
size: .
V: TRBV9
CDR3: CASSVTPTDEQYF
DNA: TGTGCCAGCAGCGTGACACCAACTGACGAGCAGTACTTC

J: TRBJ2-1
D: .
size: few
V: TRBV4-3
CDR3: CASSQDRSMGHEQFF
DNA: TGCGCCAGCAGCCAAGATAGAAGCATGGGTCATGAGCAGTTCTTC

J: TRBJ2-3
D: TRBD2
size: few
V: TRBV12-3/TRBV12-4
CDR3: CASRWGLAGATDTQYF
DNA: TGTGCCAGCAGGTGGGGACTAGCGGGAGCCACAGATACGCAGTATTTT

J: TRBJ2-2
D: .
size: few
V: TRBV6-1
CDR3: CASSELRGGELFF
DNA: TGTGCCAGCAGTGAACTCCGGGGCGGGGAGCTGTTTTTT

J: TRBJ1-1
D: .
size: .
V: TRBV2
CDR3: CASRRSLMNTEAFF
DNA: TGTGCCAGCAGAAGAAGCCTTATGAACACTGAAGCTTTCTTT

J: TRBJ2-7
D: .
size: .
V: TRBV7-9
CDR3: CASSSYRDEYF
DNA: TGTGCCAGCAGCTCCTACAGGGACGAGTACTTC

J: TRBJ2-1
D: .
size: .
V: TRBV12-3/TRBV12-4
CDR3: CASNPTGRGRQNEQFF
DNA: TGTGCCAGCAATCCCACGGGGCGGGGGCGGCAGAATGAGCAGTTCTTC

J: TRBJ2-7
D: TRBD1
size: .
V: TRBV24-1
CDR3: CATSDLGQGSEQYF
DNA: TGTGCCACCAGTGATTTGGGACAGGGGAGCGAGCAGTACTTC

J: TRBJ2-2
D: .
size: few
V: TRBV7-6
CDR3: CASSPEAGAGTGELFF
DNA: TGTGCCAGCAGCCCCGAAGCAGGGGCGGGCACCGGGGAGCTGTTTTTT

J: TRBJ2-7
D: .
size: .
V: TRBV9
CDR3: CASSVRVEGWGGEQYF
DNA: TGTGCCAGCAGCGTAAGGGTCGAGGGTTGGGGCGGCGAGCAGTACTTC

J: TRBJ2-7
D: .
size: few
V: TRBV4-2
CDR3: CASSVTSSSYEQYF
DNA: TGTGCCAGCAGCGTGACTTCCAGCTCCTACGAGCAGTACTTC

J: TRBJ1-3
D: .
size: few
V: TRBV12-3/TRBV12-4
CDR3: CASRFLGGPSGNTIYF
DNA: TGTGCCAGCAGATTTCTGGGGGGGCCCTCTGGAAACACCATATATTTT

J: TRBJ2-7
D: TRBD2
size: few
V: TRBV6-2/TRBV6-3
CDR3: CASSYKTGLAYAYEQYF
DNA: TGTGCCAGCAGTTACAAAACGGGACTAGCGTACGCCTACGAGCAGTACTTC

J: TRBJ2-7
D: .
size: once
V: TRBV11-3
CDR3: CASSWRAEQNYEQYF
DNA: TGTGCCAGCAGCTGGAGAGCGGAGCAAAACTACGAGCAGTACTTC

J: TRBJ1-6
D: .
size: .
V: TRBV7-2
CDR3: CASSLEIGHRSSPLHF
DNA: TGTGCCAGCAGCTTAGAGATTGGGCATCGGAGTTCACCCCTCCACTTT